Below, 4 T cell receptor beta chains from the same sample are listed, as sequenced in a study of T cells in Graves' hyperthyroidism and ophthalmopathy. Authors of the study amplified TCR beta CDR3 regions from RNA transcripts. The primer set for the first-round RT-PCR of the TCR CDR3 was HTBI. TCRdb used MiXCR to reprocess the multiplex PCR reads, holding one entry per CDR3 protein. There are approximately 600,000 distinct CDR3 sequences in the sample; about a fifth occur only once, and around a third lies in the top ten. The sequenced sample consisted of blood. The receptors derive from a man aged 25 to 40 with Graves' ophthalmopathy.

This clonotype was recorded many times. The CDR3 reads CASSLAVAGTPITDTQYF. CDR3 DNA: TGCGCCAGCAGCTTGGCCGTGGCGGGAACGCCTATCACAGATACGCAGTATTTT. The chain recombines TRBV5-1 with TRBJ2-3; D possibly corresponds to TRBD2 (6 bases). This CDR3 has 18 residues. Looked up from germline, CDR1 is SGHRS and CDR2 is YFSETQ. Trimming shortened V by 0 bases and J by 2 bases, and 19 bases separated the two germline ends.

The chain combines TRBV28 with TRBJ1-6; no clear D. Germline V CDR1 and CDR2: MDHEN, SYDVKM. CDR3 length: 15 amino acids. Trimming took off 7 bases at V and 0 bases at J, with 10 bases between the two ends. CDR3 sequence (DNA): TGTGCCAGCATGGTCTCGAGCTCCTATAATTCACCCCTCCACTTT. The encoded protein is CASMVSSSYNSPLHF. Drawing the rest from reference TRBV28 and TRBJ1-6, the complete variable domain is DVKVTQSSRYLVKRTGEKVFLECVQDMDHENMFWYRQDPGLGLRLIYFSYDVKMKEKGDIPEGYSVSREKKERFSLILESASTNQTSMYLCASMVSSSYNSPLHFGNGTRLTVT.

The V and J genes are TRBV6-5 and TRBJ2-7; D is possibly TRBD2 (6 bases). From germline, CDR1 is MNHEY and CDR2 SVGAGI. Trimming cost V 0 bases and J 0 bases, with 15 bases left between them. There are 17 residues in the CDR3. The CDR3 DNA reads TGTGCCAGCAGTTACTCCGGAGGGGCGGGAAACTCCTACGAGCAGTACTTC. It yields the protein CASSYSGGAGNSYEQYF.

Remarks on this clonotype: Germline and junction disagree at one end, which may indicate a read error. The V and J genes are TRBV25-1 and TRBJ2-5, with 7 bases that match TRBD1. Germline-derived CDR1 and CDR2 are MGHDK and SYGVNS. The CDR3 runs 15 residues. The CDR3 DNA is TGTGCCAGCAGCCCGGTCAGGGGACAGCAAGAGTCCCAGTACTTC. As protein: CASSPVRGQQESQYF.